Each of the 27 T cell receptor beta chains below was sequenced from the same sample in a study of cytomegalovirus exposure and HLA in healthy donors. Both 60 Vbeta primers and 13 Jbeta primers went into the PCR. Produced via immunoSEQ multiplex PCR; TCRdb's table is partial and in-frame only. This sample has some 130,000 clones, with more than 9.5% found just once. Sequencing used PBMCs. The receptors come from a man aged 45-65 years in good health and CMV-seronegative.

The chain joins TRBV7-2 to TRBJ1-2; 8 bases are a match to TRBD1. The length of the CDR3 is 16 residues. Losses at the gene ends were 5 bases for V and 8 bases for J; bases not matched to a gene: 16. The germline V gene encodes CDR1 SGHTA and CDR2 FQGNSA. DNA for the CDR3: TGTGCCAGCAGCCACCCCGGAGGACAGGGACTATCGGGCTACACCTTC. The encoded protein is CASSHPGGQGLSGYTF.

This clone was counted only a few times. This sequence joins TRBV7-9 and TRBJ2-6; no clear D. Deletions cut 3 bases from V and 0 bases from J, with 6 bases between. The CDR3 has 15 residues. The V gene's germline CDR1 is SEHNR and CDR2 FQNEAQ (reference sequence). CDR3 sequence (DNA): TGTGCCAGCAGCTTCGGGTTCTCTGGGGCCAACGTCCTGACTTTC. It specifies CASSFGFSGANVLTF.

This chain uses TRBV28 with TRBJ2-7, with 8 bases lining up with TRBD2. Germline V gene lookup returns CDR1 MDHEN and CDR2 SYDVKM. With V trimmed by 10 bases and J by 7 bases, 12 bases remained unmatched. The CDR3 totals 13 residues. The CDR3, as DNA: TGTGCCATACACCGAGCGGGAGTGGGGGAGCAGTACTTC. Residues: CAIHRAGVGEQYF.

This clone was counted a few times. The V gene is TRBV2, the J gene TRBJ2-7; the D is unclear. The CDR3 is 12 residues long. V gave up 3 bases and J gave up 6 bases, with 9 bases separating them. Looked up from germline, CDR1 is SNHLY and CDR2 is FYNNEI. This CDR3 reads CASSDSPGEQYF. CDR3 DNA: TGTGCCAGCAGTGATTCCCCCGGCGAGCAGTACTTC.

The chain recombines TRBV18 with TRBJ2-2; 7 bases fit TRBD1. This CDR3 comprises 14 residues. Germline V lookup: CDR1 KGHSH, CDR2 LQKENI. The J segment lost 6 bases and the V segment lost 3 bases, leaving 4 bases of the junction unmatched. The CDR3 is CASSPGQTSGELFF. The CDR3 DNA follows: TGTGCCAGCTCACCGGGACAGACCTCCGGGGAGCTGTTTTTT.

The chain is built from TRBV29-1 and TRBJ1-2; 9 positions match TRBD1. This CDR3 contains 16 residues. The junction had 14 bases not matched to a gene; V was cut back by 7 bases and J by 2 bases. CDR1 and CDR2 (germline): SQVTM, ANQGSEA. CDR3 sequence: CSDQFRDRETNYGYTF. CDR3 DNA: TGCAGCGATCAATTCAGGGACAGGGAAACAAACTATGGCTACACCTTC. The variable domain in full, completed from reference TRBV29-1 and TRBJ1-2, reads SAVISQKPSRDICQRGTSLTIQCQVDSQVTMMFWYRQQPGQSLTLIATANQGSEATYESGFVIDKFPISRPNLTFSTLTVSNMSPEDSSIYLCSDQFRDRETNYGYTFGSGTRLTVV.

This clone was detected a few times. The rearrangement uses TRBV7-9 and TRBJ1-2; maybe TRBD1 (6 bases). The germline V gene has CDR1 SEHNR and CDR2 FQNEAQ (reference sequence). The ends were cut back, 2 bases at V and 4 bases at J, with 17 bases in the middle. CDR3 length: 16 residues. The CDR3 bases are TGTGCCAGCAGCTTACATGGACAGCCTACGAGCTATGGCTACACCTTC. Amino acid sequence: CASSLHGQPTSYGYTF.

This clone has a handful of counts. The rearrangement links TRBV11-3 to TRBJ2-2, with TRBD1 identical over 7 bases. This CDR3 is 15 amino acids long. Germline V CDR1 and CDR2: SGHNT, YENEEA. V shed 3 bases, J shed 4 bases, and the junction held 5 bases outside the gene matches. DNA for the CDR3: TGTGCCAGCAGCTTGACAGGGTTTAGCACCGGGGAGCTGTTTTTT. Protein sequence: CASSLTGFSTGELFF.

This clone showed up just once. The V and J genes are TRBV5-4 and TRBJ2-7; 11 positions match TRBD2. Germline CDR1 is SGHNT and CDR2 is YYREEE (reference sequence). The CDR3 is made up of 17 amino acids. V shed 0 bases, J shed 4 bases, and the junction held 9 bases outside the gene matches. DNA of the CDR3: TGTGCCAGCAGCTTGGGGGTTACTAGCGGGAGTGCATACGAGCAGTACTTC. The encoded protein is CASSLGVTSGSAYEQYF. The complete variable domain, with remaining parts taken from reference TRBV5-4 and TRBJ2-7, reads ETGVTQSPTHLIKTRGQQVTLRCSSQSGHNTVSWYQQALGQGPQFIFQYYREEENGRGNFPPRFSGLQFPNYSSELNVNALELDDSALYLCASSLGVTSGSAYEQYFGPGTRLTVT.

This clone was observed a handful of times. Different DNA sequences within this sample yield the same CDR3. The chain links TRBV7-9 to TRBJ1-1, with D unclear. This CDR3 is built from 14 residues. Deletions cut 1 base from V and 4 bases from J, with 10 bases between. Germline V gives CDR1 SEHNR, CDR2 FQNEAQ (reference sequence). CDR3 protein: CASSLEGAGTEAFF. As DNA, the CDR3 is TGTGCCAGCAGCTTAGAGGGCGCGGGCACTGAAGCTTTCTTT. The complete variable domain, with remaining parts taken from reference TRBV7-9 and TRBJ1-1, reads DTGVSQNPRHKITKRGQNVTFRCDPISEHNRLYWYRQTLGQGPEFLTYFQNEAQLEKSRLLSDRFSAERPKGSFSTLEIQRTEQGDSAMYLCASSLEGAGTEAFFGQGTRLTVV.

Turning to this clone: Other DNA variants within this sample encode the same CDR3. The chain has TRBV30 and TRBJ1-1; D ambiguous. Trimming took 0 bases from V and 1 from J, leaving 6 bases between them. This CDR3 contains 13 residues. CDR1 GTSNPN and CDR2 SVGIG come from the germline V gene (reference sequence). CDR3 DNA: TGTGCCTGGAGTGTGAGAGGGAACACTGAAGCTTTCTTT. The encoded protein is CAWSVRGNTEAFF.

This clone was seen a few times. The V and J genes are TRBV4-1 and TRBJ1-3, with 7 bases aligning to TRBD1. CDR3 length: 17 amino acids. Germline V gene data show CDR1 as MGHRA and CDR2 as YSYEKL. V was clipped by 0 bases and J by 3 bases; unmatched bases: 8. CDR3 DNA: TGCGCCAGCAGCCAAGAGGGCCAGGGGGGAATTGGAAACACCATATATTTT. It translates to CASSQEGQGGIGNTIYF.

This clone was counted only a few times. This chain uses TRBV6-5 with TRBJ1-1; perhaps TRBD1 as D (6 bases). The CDR3 has 12 amino acids. V was pared by 9 bases and J by 6 bases, with 14 bases between. Germline CDR1 MNHEY, CDR2 SVGAGI. The CDR3 protein is CASRTGKAEAFF. The CDR3 DNA sequence: TGTGCCAGTAGAACAGGGAAAGCTGAAGCTTTCTTT.

V is TRBV19 and J is TRBJ2-1; tentatively, D is TRBD2 (6 bases). Trimming stripped 1 base from V and 1 base from J, with 11 bases between. Germline CDR1 reads LNHDA; CDR2 reads SQIVND (reference sequence). The CDR3 has 16 residues. DNA of the CDR3: TGTGCCAGTAGTATAGGGGGGGACTTTTCCTACAATGAGCAGTTCTTC. Translation gives CASSIGGDFSYNEQFF.

This clone showed up just a few times. CDR3 amino acids: CASSLRGLGNSNQPQHF. The CDR3 coding sequence is TGTGCCAGCAGTTTACGGGGTTTGGGGAATAGCAATCAGCCCCAGCATTTT. The V call is TRBV27, the J call TRBJ1-5; D gene ambiguous. The V gene lost 2 bases and the J gene lost 0 bases, with 14 bases spanning the gap. The CDR3 runs to 17 residues. Germline-derived CDR1 and CDR2 are MNHEY and SMNVEV (reference sequence).

This clone has a handful of counts. The rearrangement joins TRBV18 to TRBJ2-7, with TRBD1 matching 7 bases. The length of the CDR3 is 14 residues. Per the germline V gene, CDR1 is KGHSH and CDR2 is LQKENI. V dropped 1 base and J dropped 4; count of bases not matched to a gene: 4. The CDR3 sequence is CASSPRTGDYEQYF. The CDR3 DNA reads as TGTGCCAGCTCACCACGAACAGGGGATTACGAGCAGTACTTC.

The rearrangement uses TRBV6-4 and TRBJ2-3; 7 bases map to TRBD1. The CDR3 is 15 amino acids. Germline V CDR1 and CDR2: MRHNA, SNTAGT. V lost 0 bases and J lost 0; bases outside the gene matches: 0. CDR3 sequence (DNA): TGTGCCAGCAGTGACTCAGGGGGCAGCACAGATACGCAGTATTTT. The encoded protein is CASSDSGGSTDTQYF.

As concerns this clone: The germline gene is not matched at one end of the junction; a read error may be the cause. The rearrangement uses TRBV6-1 and TRBJ2-3, with 9 bases lining up with TRBD1. This CDR3 is 13 amino acids long. Germline CDR1 is MNHNS and CDR2 is SASEGT. The CDR3 DNA reads TGTGCCTGCAGGACAGGGGGCACAGATACGCAGTATTTT. This encodes CACRTGGTDTQYF.

Comments on this clone: This CDR3 is also generated by other DNA sequences in the sample. V usage is TRBV28 and J usage is TRBJ1-1; 7 bases fit TRBD1. The CDR3 runs 13 residues. Trimming at V came to 6 bases and at J to 2 bases, leaving 3 bases not matched to a gene. CDR1 MDHEN and CDR2 SYDVKM come from the germline V gene. Written as DNA, the CDR3 is TGTGCCAGCAGAGGGACAGCCAACACTGAAGCTTTCTTT. Translating it yields CASRGTANTEAFF.

This clone was counted a few times. The chain links TRBV6-5 to TRBJ1-3; D gene uncertain. Germline values: CDR1 MNHEY, CDR2 SVGAGI. Trimming left V 1 base short and J 0 bases short, with 7 bases between. The CDR3 has 15 amino acids. The CDR3 loop is CASSYWQDSGNTIYF. In DNA form, the CDR3 reads TGTGCCAGCAGTTACTGGCAGGACTCTGGAAACACCATATATTTT.

This clone was found a few times. J is TRBJ2-7 and V is TRBV5-1; 7 bases agree with TRBD2. CDR1 and CDR2 (germline): SGHRS, YFSETQ. The CDR3 has 15 residues. With 0 bases clipped from V and 3 bases from J, the junction kept 6 bases outside the gene matches. CDR3 sequence: CASSLVSSGNYEQYF. CDR3 nucleotide sequence: TGCGCCAGCAGCTTGGTCTCTAGCGGAAACTACGAGCAGTACTTC.

The V and J genes are TRBV18 and TRBJ1-3; D gene unclear. This CDR3 is 13 amino acids long. Deletions cut 7 bases from V and 2 bases from J, with 9 bases between. CDR1 is KGHSH, CDR2 LQKENI, per germline. CDR3 residues: CASFRGAGNTIYF. The CDR3 bases are TGTGCCAGCTTCCGCGGGGCTGGAAACACCATATATTTT.

The V and J genes are TRBV9 and TRBJ2-3; 11 nucleotides line up with TRBD2. J was trimmed by 2 bases and V by 5 bases; bases with no gene match: 7. CDR3 length: 16 amino acids. Germline assignment: CDR1 SGDLS and CDR2 YYNGEE. The CDR3 loop is CASSDPGLAVTDTQYF. CDR3 in DNA: TGTGCCAGCAGTGACCCGGGACTAGCGGTCACAGATACGCAGTATTTT.

This chain joins TRBV6-1 and TRBJ2-5; 7 nucleotides line up with TRBD1. The J call may not be correct, given that the DNA end is closer to TRBJ2-7. This CDR3 contains 14 residues. The germline CDR1 and CDR2 sequences are MNHNS and SASEGT. CDR3 sequence: CASSEAGTVNEQYF. The CDR3 nucleotides are TGTGCCAGCAGTGAAGCCGGGACAGTTAACGAGCAGTACTTC.

This clone was counted only a few times. V usage is TRBV18 and J usage is TRBJ2-3, with TRBD2 as a possible D gene (6 bases). The germline CDR1 and CDR2 sequences are KGHSH and LQKENI. The V gene lost 6 bases and the J gene lost 4 bases, with 14 bases spanning the gap. This CDR3 contains 14 residues. In DNA form, the CDR3 reads TGTGCCAGCTCGTCCGGGACTCTGGCAGATACGCAGTATTTT. Its translation: CASSSGTLADTQYF.

This clone was seen only a few times. The chain has TRBV6-1 and TRBJ2-3; no clear D gene. Trimming removed 6 bases from V and 4 bases from J, with 14 bases in between. This CDR3 spans 14 amino acids. Germline V gives CDR1 MNHNS, CDR2 SASEGT. In DNA, the CDR3 is TGTGCCAGCAGGGTGATAGATCGCCCAGATACGCAGTATTTT. It translates to CASRVIDRPDTQYF.

The chain couples TRBV4-2 to TRBJ2-3; a possible D gene is TRBD2 (6 bases). V lost 1 base to trimming and J lost 1 base, with 12 bases between them. The germline V gene encodes CDR1 LGHNA and CDR2 YNFKEQ. The CDR3 runs to 16 residues. DNA for the CDR3: TGTGCCAGCAGCCAAGCAAGCGGGTTGGGCACAGATACGCAGTATTTT. Translating it yields CASSQASGLGTDTQYF.